The clone carrying this T cell receptor (beta chain) occurred many times. V lost 5 bases and J 5 bases, leaving 15 bases between the germline ends. This CDR3 spans 13 amino acids. Germline V gene sequence: CDR1 DFQATT, CDR2 SNEGSKA (reference sequence). The record originates from a study of Graves' ophthalmopathy and Graves' hyperthyroidism. For repertoire sequencing, the TCR beta CDR3 regions were amplified from RNA transcripts. Investigators did first-round RT-PCR with HTBI primers, then second-round multiplex PCR. TCRdb used MiXCR to reprocess the multiplex PCR reads, holding one entry per CDR3 protein. The repertoire consists of 300,000 to 400,000 distinct CDR3 sequences, with about 18% occurring once and the leading ten covering roughly 2.3%.

The source is an adult woman with stable Graves' hyperthyroidism. V and J are TRBV20-1 and TRBJ1-1; maybe TRBD1 (6 bases). Sequenced input: peripheral blood. The CDR3 spells CSARGGAQTEAFF. CDR3 coding DNA: TGCAGTGCTCGAGGGGGGGCACAGACTGAAGCTTTCTTT.